These 20 T cell receptor beta chains were all obtained from the same sample, sequenced in a study of T cell repertoires in cytomegalovirus infection. TCRdb re-derived calls from the reads in MiXCR, one entry per CDR3 protein. The table lists more than 150,000 distinct CDR3 sequences, roughly 15% of them singletons. The specimen sequenced was CD8+ T cells from PBMCs. These receptor sequences come from a human donor in good health (CMV status not recorded). Some clones in this sample may be carry-over from other donors' samples.

The rearrangement links TRBV7-8 to TRBJ2-7; no clear D gene. Trimming shortened V by 2 bases and J by 5 bases, and 19 bases separated the two germline ends. The germline V gene has CDR1 SGHVS and CDR2 FQNEAQ. The CDR3 length is 16 residues. CDR3 protein: CASSLTGAFRIDEQYF. For the CDR3, the DNA is TGTGCCAGCAGCTTAACGGGCGCATTCAGGATCGACGAGCAGTACTTC. The full variable domain, with the rest looked up from reference TRBV7-8 and TRBJ2-7, is GAGVSQSPRYKVAKRGQDVALRCDPISGHVSLFWYQQALGQGPEFLTYFQNEAQLDKSGLPSDRFFAERPEGSVSTLKIQRTQQEDSAVYLCASSLTGAFRIDEQYFGPGTRLTVT.

CDR3 residues: CASSYSSDGAPYGYTF. DNA for the CDR3: TGTGCCAGCAGTTACTCCTCGGACGGAGCGCCCTATGGCTACACCTTC. The chain employs TRBV6-5 and TRBJ1-2, with no clear D. This CDR3 has 16 amino acids. CDR1 and CDR2 from the germline V gene are MNHEY and SVGAGI. Between the trimmed V and J ends, which lost 0 bases and 4 bases, there was a span of 15 bases.

CDR3 amino acids: CSVPDRVRGYTF. In DNA form, the CDR3 reads TGCAGCGTTCCGGACAGGGTAAGGGGCTACACCTTC. The chain uses TRBV29-1 and TRBJ1-2; 8 nucleotides match TRBD1. This CDR3 region has 12 residues. Germline CDR1 is SQVTM and CDR2 is ANQGSEA. Trimming removed 5 bases from V and 8 bases from J; junction bases left unmatched: 7.

This clonotype came up many times. The chain employs TRBV7-8 and TRBJ2-2, with D hard to call. V was cut by 1 base and J by 6 bases, with 6 bases left in between. CDR1 and CDR2 (germline): SGHVS, FQNEAQ. This CDR3 is 13 amino acids long. The CDR3 loop reads CASSLGGSGELFF. The CDR3 DNA is TGTGCCAGCAGCTTAGGGGGATCCGGGGAGCTGTTTTTT.

The chain uses TRBV7-3 and TRBJ1-6; D gene ambiguous. With 3 bases removed from V and 10 bases from J, the gap between germline ends came to 16 bases. The CDR3 contains 15 residues. CDR1 is SGHTA and CDR2 is FQGTGA in the germline V gene. Here the CDR3 DNA reads TGTGCCAGCAGCTTGCTAGGAGAAGATAGATCACCCCTCCACTTT. Translated, it gives CASSLLGEDRSPLHF. Full variable domain (remainder filled in from reference TRBV7-3 and TRBJ1-6): GAGVSQTPSNKVTEKGKYVELRCDPISGHTALYWYRQSLGQGPEFLIYFQGTGAADDSGLPNDRFFAVRPEGSVSTLKIQRTERGDSAVYLCASSLLGEDRSPLHFGNGTRLTVT.

V and J are TRBV10-2 and TRBJ1-4; no firm D call. From germline, CDR1 is WSHSY and CDR2 SAAADI. There are 14 residues in the CDR3. The germline V and J ends were trimmed by 4 bases and 3 bases, with 9 bases remaining between them. The DNA for the CDR3 is TGCGCCAGCAGTGCGACTGTTTCTAATGAAAAACTGTTTTTT. Translating it yields CASSATVSNEKLFF.

This clonotype was detected many times. The CDR3 sequence is CASSLERGAYNEQFF. CDR3 DNA sequence: TGTGCCAGCAGCTTAGAGCGGGGGGCCTACAATGAGCAGTTCTTC. V usage is TRBV7-3 and J usage is TRBJ2-1, with 9 bases identical to TRBD2. This CDR3 has 15 residues. In germline, CDR1 is SGHTA, CDR2 FQGTGA. The junction had 1 base not matched to a gene; V was cut back by 2 bases and J by 2 bases.

The rearrangement links TRBV7-2 to TRBJ2-7, with a possible D match to TRBD1 (5 bases). Per germline, CDR1 SGHTA and CDR2 FQGNSA. The germline V and J ends were trimmed by 1 base and 2 bases, with 15 bases remaining between them. The length of the CDR3 is 16 residues. In DNA form, the CDR3 reads TGTGCCAGCAGCTTAGTTTTGGGGCCGACCACCTACGAGCAGTACTTC. Translating gives CASSLVLGPTTYEQYF.

V and J are TRBV4-2 and TRBJ2-1, with 8 bases that match TRBD2. Germline CDR1 and CDR2: LGHNA and YNFKEQ. The length of the CDR3 is 16 residues. J gave up 4 bases and V 0 bases, and 5 bases lay outside the gene matches. The CDR3 loop reads CASSQEAGAIYNEQFF. CDR3 nucleotide sequence: TGTGCCAGCAGCCAAGAAGCGGGAGCGATATACAATGAGCAGTTCTTC.

J is TRBJ1-1 and V is TRBV7-2; D ambiguous. Germline V gene data show CDR1 as SGHTA and CDR2 as FQGNSA. There are 14 residues in the CDR3. V lost 5 bases, J lost 0 bases, and 10 bases lay in between. In DNA, the CDR3 is TGTGCCAGCAGCGGACGGAGAATGAACACTGAAGCTTTCTTT. This sequence encodes CASSGRRMNTEAFF.

This clonotype was seen once. This chain joins TRBV29-1 and TRBJ1-4, with D unclear. The CDR3 totals 14 residues. V gave up 1 base and J gave up 7 bases, with 13 bases separating them. The V gene's germline CDR1 is SQVTM and CDR2 ANQGSEA. The CDR3 reads CSVEVRGGGEKLFF. CDR3 DNA sequence: TGCAGCGTTGAAGTCCGGGGAGGCGGTGAAAAACTGTTTTTT.

This rearrangement joins TRBV6-1 to TRBJ2-7; 8 bases agree with TRBD2. The CDR3 runs 15 residues. With 1 base clipped from V and 3 bases from J, the junction kept 5 bases outside the gene matches. The germline CDR1 and CDR2 sequences are MNHNS and SASEGT. The CDR3: CASSEDSSGNYEQYF. The CDR3 DNA sequence: TGTGCCAGCAGTGAAGATAGTAGCGGGAACTACGAGCAGTACTTC.

A remark on this clonotype: A much larger clonotype is one base distant, so this may be a read error. The V call is TRBV29-1, the J call TRBJ2-2, with D unresolved. V gave up 0 bases and J gave up 2 bases, with 13 bases separating them. The CDR3 is 16 amino acids. Germline lookup yields CDR1 SQVTM and CDR2 ANQGSEA. CDR3 DNA: TGCAGCGTTGAAGATAGATTAGGGCAAAACACCGGGGAGCTGTTTTTT. It encodes CSVEDRLGQNTGELFF.

This clonotype was seen ten or more times. This chain uses TRBV11-2 with TRBJ2-3; no firm D call. Germline values: CDR1 SGHAT, CDR2 FQNNGV. The CDR3 sequence is 15 residues long. The V and J ends lost 2 bases and 5 bases respectively, with 14 bases between them. The CDR3 region has the DNA TGTGCCAGCAGCTTAAAAGGGCCCCCACAAGATACGCAGTATTTT. Translation: CASSLKGPPQDTQYF.

In its sample, this clonotype was seen a few times. This sequence joins TRBV12-3 or TRBV12-4 and TRBJ1-1; 7 bases are a match to TRBD1. V trimming: 6 bases; J trimming: 6 bases; junction bases outside the gene matches: 7. CDR3 length: 13 residues. Written as DNA, the CDR3 is TGTGCCAGCAGACCGAGGACAGGCTCTGAAGCTTTCTTT. Residues: CASRPRTGSEAFF.

This clonotype was recorded a few times. The rearrangement joins TRBV11-2 to TRBJ2-5; no reliable D call. The germline gives CDR1 SGHAT, CDR2 FQNNGV. CDR3 length: 12 amino acids. V shed 6 bases and J shed 2 bases, with 7 bases lying between them. The CDR3 reads CASRHLQETQYF. The CDR3 DNA is TGTGCCAGCAGGCACTTACAAGAGACCCAGTACTTC. The full variable domain, with the rest looked up from reference TRBV11-2 and TRBJ2-5, is EAGVAQSPRYKIIEKRQSVAFWCNPISGHATLYWYQQILGQGPKLLIQFQNNGVVDDSQLPKDRFSAERLKGVDSTLKIQPAKLEDSAVYLCASRHLQETQYFGPGTRLLVL.

The table lists this clonotype with many counts. The chain joins TRBV7-6 to TRBJ1-6, with D unresolved. Germline CDR1 and CDR2: SGHVS and FNYEAQ. CDR3 length: 14 amino acids. V was pared by 1 base and J by 10 bases, with 11 bases between. In DNA, the CDR3 is TGTGCCAGCAGCTTAGGTGGAGGTACATCACCCCTCCACTTT. It translates to CASSLGGGTSPLHF.

This chain links TRBV7-2 with TRBJ2-1, with a possible D match to TRBD1 (5 bases). In germline, CDR1 is SGHTA, CDR2 FQGNSA. The CDR3 consists of 15 residues. Deletions cut 1 base from V and 0 bases from J, with 7 bases between. CDR3 sequence reads: CASSLVTGSYNEQFF. The CDR3 nucleotides are TGTGCCAGCAGCTTAGTAACAGGCTCCTACAATGAGCAGTTCTTC.

The rearrangement links TRBV7-6 to TRBJ2-1; 10 bases line up with TRBD1. The CDR3 has 15 amino acids. J was trimmed by 2 bases and V by 3 bases; bases with no gene match: 1. CDR1 SGHVS and CDR2 FNYEAQ come from the germline V gene. CDR3 sequence reads: CASSLGQGTYNEQFF. The CDR3 DNA reads TGTGCCAGCAGCTTGGGACAGGGGACCTACAATGAGCAGTTCTTC.

This clonotype was observed many times. The chain recombines TRBV28 with TRBJ1-1; possibly TRBD1 for D (6 bases). The CDR3 sequence is 12 residues long. Trimming removed 5 bases from V and 7 bases from J, with 11 bases in between. Germline V gene sequence: CDR1 MDHEN, CDR2 SYDVKM. The CDR3 bases are TGTGCCAGCAGTCTCGGACAGATTGAAGCTTTCTTT. It translates to CASSLGQIEAFF.